These 16 T cell receptor beta chains came from one sample sequenced in a study of blood T cell repertoires in COVID-19. The assay was immunoSEQ multiplex PCR, and TCRdb's table has in-frame clones only and misses some. The data hold roughly 66,000 clones, with roughly nine tenths observed a single time. The specimen was peripheral blood. All receptors derive from a human donor in a cohort sampled during active COVID-19.

The chain recombines TRBV4-1 with TRBJ2-1, with TRBD2 as a possible D gene (6 bases). Trimming took 2 bases from V and 2 from J, leaving 25 bases between them. The germline CDR1 and CDR2 sequences are MGHRA and YSYEKL. The CDR3 extends over 20 amino acids. The CDR3: CASSQTVAGGGLGTYNEQFF. The CDR3 DNA follows: TGCGCCAGCAGCCAAACAGTCGCCGGGGGAGGACTTGGGACCTACAATGAGCAGTTCTTC.

This clone was detected only once. The rearrangement uses TRBV5-4 and TRBJ1-2; tentatively, D is TRBD1 (6 bases). V lost 3 bases, J lost 8 bases, and 11 bases lay in between. The germline V gene encodes CDR1 SGHNT and CDR2 YYREEE (reference sequence). There are 12 residues in the CDR3. Written as DNA, the CDR3 is TGTGCCAGCAGCTCAACAGGGTTCGGCTACACCTTC. Translation: CASSSTGFGYTF.

The rearrangement uses TRBV12-2 and TRBJ2-3; the D segment call TRBD2 is taken from the table without a DNA check. TRBV12-2 is annotated as a pseudogene. This CDR3 has 13 residues. The CDR3, as DNA: TGTGCAAGTCGCTTAAGAGGGAGTCCCACGCAGTATTTT. Translation: CASRLRGSPTQYF.

This chain uses TRBV7-2 with TRBJ2-3; 12 bases are a match to TRBD2. With 0 bases clipped from V and 5 bases from J, the junction kept 3 bases outside the gene matches. Germline assignment: CDR1 SGHTA and CDR2 FQGNSA. CDR3 length: 16 residues. The chain's CDR3 is CASSLAPSGRGDTQYF. The CDR3 DNA follows: TGTGCCAGCAGCTTAGCGCCTAGCGGGAGGGGAGATACGCAGTATTTT.

This rearrangement joins TRBV18 to TRBJ1-5; D is undetermined. CDR1 is KGHSH and CDR2 is LQKENI in the germline V gene. Deletions cut 6 bases from V and 0 bases from J, with 12 bases between. The CDR3 totals 15 residues. The CDR3 nucleotides read TGTGCCAGCTCGAAAGAGGTGGGTAGCAATCAGCCCCAGCATTTT. Translating gives CASSKEVGSNQPQHF.

J is TRBJ2-5 and V is TRBV6-5; 9 bases fit TRBD2. Germline V gene data show CDR1 as MNHEY and CDR2 as SVGAGI. Germline trimming cut 3 bases from V and 1 base from J; bases unmatched to any gene: 6. The CDR3 spans 16 residues. DNA for the CDR3: TGTGCCAGCAGTTATGTAGCGGGGGTGCCCCAAGAGACCCAGTACTTC. Translating it yields CASSYVAGVPQETQYF.

In its sample, this clone was seen a few times. The chain joins TRBV7-9 to TRBJ2-7, with TRBD2 matching over 12 bases. This CDR3 has 14 amino acids. Germline CDR1 SEHNR, CDR2 FQNEAQ (reference sequence). V shed 5 bases and J 7 bases; nucleotides not matched to a gene: 6. The CDR3 loop reads CASSASGRAGEQYF. The CDR3 DNA reads TGTGCCAGCAGCGCTAGCGGGAGGGCGGGGGAGCAGTACTTC.

The CDR3 DNA is TGTGCCACCAGCAGGGACAGGGGCTCTGGAAACACCATATATTTT. Translating it yields CATSRDRGSGNTIYF. V gene TRBV15 combines with J gene TRBJ1-3, with 9 nucleotides matching TRBD1. The germline CDR1 and CDR2 sequences are LNHNV and YYDKDF (reference sequence). This CDR3 spans 15 amino acids. The ends lost 3 bases at V and 0 bases at J; junction bases unmatched: 0.

The chain carries TRBV6-5 and TRBJ1-4; TRBD1 aligns across 9 bases. V lost 0 bases to trimming and J lost 8 bases; unmatched junction nucleotides: 7. This CDR3 spans 16 amino acids. In germline, CDR1 is MNHEY, CDR2 SVGAGI. The DNA for the CDR3 is TGTGCCAGCAGTTACTCGAGGACAGGGGAGGTGGAAAAACTGTTTTTT. Translation gives CASSYSRTGEVEKLFF.

This rearrangement joins TRBV7-9 to TRBJ1-3; D remains ambiguous. V was cut by 1 base and J by 0 bases, with 10 bases left in between. CDR1 SEHNR and CDR2 FQNEAQ come from the germline V gene (reference sequence). This CDR3 spans 16 amino acids. CDR3 in DNA: TGTGCCAGCAGCTTAGTGCAGGCAAGCTCTGGAAACACCATATATTTT. Residues: CASSLVQASSGNTIYF.

The chain is built from TRBV5-1 and TRBJ2-1; the match to TRBD2 covers 12 bases. The V gene's germline CDR1 is SGHRS and CDR2 YFSETQ. The CDR3 is 15 residues long. The J segment lost 6 bases and the V segment lost 3 bases, leaving 4 bases of the junction unmatched. CDR3 sequence: CASSSSGGAGNEQFF. CDR3 coding DNA: TGCGCCAGCAGCTCTAGCGGGGGGGCCGGCAATGAGCAGTTCTTC.

J is TRBJ2-7 and V is TRBV4-1; 13 bases agree with TRBD2. There are 17 residues in the CDR3. The junction had 10 bases not matched to a gene; V was cut back by 3 bases and J by 5 bases. Germline CDR1 is MGHRA and CDR2 is YSYEKL. CDR3 DNA: TGCGCCAGCAGCCAGAGGACTAGCGGGGGCCCGGGAGACGAGCAGTACTTC. It is translated as CASSQRTSGGPGDEQYF.

This clone appeared a single time. The CDR3 spells CSASTGTSGRMEQYF. The CDR3 nucleotides read TGCAGTGCTAGTACAGGGACTAGCGGGAGGATGGAGCAGTACTTC. The chain has TRBV20-1 and TRBJ2-7; the match to TRBD2 covers 15 bases. Looked up from germline, CDR1 is DFQATT and CDR2 is SNEGSKA (reference sequence). The junction had 7 bases not matched to a gene; V was cut back by 3 bases and J by 7 bases. The CDR3 runs to 15 residues.

Here the CDR3 reads CASSPGTGVGYTF. Here the CDR3 DNA reads TGTGCCAGCAGCCCCGGGACAGGGGTTGGCTACACCTTC. This rearrangement joins TRBV5-4 to TRBJ1-2; TRBD1 agrees at 10 bases. The germline V gene encodes CDR1 SGHNT and CDR2 YYREEE (reference sequence). The CDR3 covers 13 residues. With V trimmed by 4 bases and J by 7 bases, 4 bases remained unmatched. Full variable domain (outside the CDR3, taken from reference TRBV5-4 and TRBJ1-2): ETGVTQSPTHLIKTRGQQVTLRCSSQSGHNTVSWYQQALGQGPQFIFQYYREEENGRGNFPPRFSGLQFPNYSSELNVNALELDDSALYLCASSPGTGVGYTFGSGTRLTVV.

The chain is built from TRBV10-3 and TRBJ2-3, with 7 bases fitting TRBD2. Trimming cost V 0 bases and J 2 bases; bases outside gene matches: 2. The CDR3 has 15 amino acids. Germline CDR1 is ENHRY and CDR2 is SYGVKD. The CDR3 loop reads CAISESAGITDTQYF. For the CDR3, the DNA is TGTGCCATCAGTGAGTCAGCGGGGATCACAGATACGCAGTATTTT.

The chain joins TRBV14 to TRBJ2-7, with 7 bases lining up with TRBD1. The length of the CDR3 is 16 residues. V lost 1 base and J lost 2; bases outside the gene matches: 8. CDR1 is SGHDN and CDR2 is FVKESK in the germline V gene. The CDR3 loop reads CASSQVVGGNPYEQYF. DNA for the CDR3: TGTGCCAGCAGCCAAGTGGTAGGGGGCAACCCCTACGAGCAGTACTTC.